The next 5 T cell receptor beta chains were all read from a single sample in a study of blood T cell repertoires in COVID-19. The assay was immunoSEQ multiplex PCR, and TCRdb's table has in-frame clones only and misses some. The sample includes 130,000 to 150,000 clones, about four fifths of them seen just once. Sequenced material: peripheral blood. The receptors were gathered from a woman of 80 years or more with acute or convalescent COVID-19.

This chain joins TRBV6-5 and TRBJ1-2; no clear D. The CDR3 runs 15 residues. Trimming left V 0 bases short and J 4 bases short, with 12 bases between. Germline-derived CDR1 and CDR2 are MNHEY and SVGAGI. CDR3 bases: TGTGCCAGCAGTTACTCGGTCCAGGCCGGCTATGGCTACACCTTC. Translating it yields CASSYSVQAGYGYTF.

The V and J genes are TRBV12-3 or TRBV12-4 and TRBJ1-1; no clear D gene. The germline V and J ends were trimmed by 7 bases and 2 bases, with 11 bases remaining between them. This CDR3 is 13 amino acids long. In DNA form, the CDR3 reads TGTGCCAGCACCCCCCGCGGAAACACTGAAGCTTTCTTT. Its translation: CASTPRGNTEAFF.

This clone came up once. The gene calls are TRBV21-1 and TRBJ1-2; TRBD1, the table's D call, was not compared with the DNA. TRBV21-1 is a pseudogene locus. The CDR3 runs 14 residues. CDR3 sequence (DNA): TGTGCCAGCAGCAAACCGACAGCGCCCGGGGGCTACACCTTC. It specifies CASSKPTAPGGYTF.

The chain is built from TRBV24-1 and TRBJ2-4; possibly TRBD2 for D (6 bases). Germline assignment: CDR1 KGHDR and CDR2 SFDVKD. Trimming took 1 base from V and 2 from J, leaving 14 bases between them. This CDR3 has 17 amino acids. The CDR3 here is CATSDFPLGRPKNIQYF. CDR3 DNA: TGTGCCACCAGTGATTTTCCCCTAGGGAGGCCCAAAAACATTCAGTACTTC.

The genes are TRBV6-5 and TRBJ1-1; 8 positions agree with TRBD1. With V trimmed by 11 bases and J by 4 bases, 15 bases remained unmatched. The CDR3 length is 15 residues. The germline CDR1 and CDR2 sequences are MNHEY and SVGAGI. The CDR3 protein is CALRLQGAGLTEAFF. In DNA form, the CDR3 reads TGTGCCCTTCGGTTGCAGGGGGCGGGGCTCACTGAAGCTTTCTTT.